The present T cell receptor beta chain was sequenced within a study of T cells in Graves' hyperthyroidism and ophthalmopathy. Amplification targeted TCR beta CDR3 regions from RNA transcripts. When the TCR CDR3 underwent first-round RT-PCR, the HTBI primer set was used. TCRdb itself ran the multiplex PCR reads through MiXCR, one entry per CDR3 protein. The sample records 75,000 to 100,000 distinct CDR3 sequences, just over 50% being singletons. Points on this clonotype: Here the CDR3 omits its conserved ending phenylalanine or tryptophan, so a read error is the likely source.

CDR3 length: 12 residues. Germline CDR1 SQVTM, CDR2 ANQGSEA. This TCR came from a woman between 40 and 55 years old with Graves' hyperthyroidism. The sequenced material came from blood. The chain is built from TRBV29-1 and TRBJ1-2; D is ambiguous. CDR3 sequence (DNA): TGCAGCGTTGGGTTCAACAGATATGGTTACACCCTC. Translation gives CSVGFNRYGYTL.